This is a list of T cell receptor beta chains from one sample in a study of brain T cells in children with intractable seizures. Clones were sequenced by immunoSEQ multiplex PCR, and TCRdb holds only the in-frame ones, with some missing. The sample contains 110,000 or so clones, 90% to 95% of which appear only once. This specimen consisted of peripheral blood, obtained at surgery. These receptor sequences come from a boy younger than two with hemimegalencephaly and intractable seizures. Each CDR3 is given with its conserved first and last residue. D genes are given only for firm matches. Part of the rows lack a size; the others show once, few, many or a class for expanded clones.

size	V	J	D	length	CDR3	DNA
-	TRBV11-3	TRBJ2-7	-	13	CASSITGSYEQYF	TGTGCCAGCAGTATTACTGGGTCCTACGAGCAGTACTTC
once	TRBV18	TRBJ2-3	-	20	CASSPQQGLVGHHSTDTQYF	TGTGCCAGCTCCCCACAACAAGGTCTAGTCGGGCATCATAGCACAGATACGCAGTATTTT
-	TRBV9	TRBJ2-1	-	14	CASSADGRWNEQFF	TGTGCCAGCAGCGCTGACGGCAGGTGGAATGAGCAGTTCTTC
-	TRBV4-2	TRBJ1-3	TRBD1	17	CASSQPTGASSGNTIYF	TGTGCCAGCAGCCAACCGACAGGGGCGAGCTCTGGAAACACCATATATTTT
once	TRBV5-1	TRBJ1-1	TRBD1	15	CASSDRDRGDTEAFF	TGCGCCAGCAGCGACCGGGACAGGGGGGACACTGAAGCTTTCTTT
-	TRBV7-2	TRBJ2-2	-	13	CASSLAGTGELFF	TGTGCCAGCAGCTTAGCGGGGACCGGGGAGCTGTTTTTT
once	TRBV18	TRBJ2-7	-	14	CASSLDTVSYEQYF	TGTGCCAGCTCACTAGACACAGTTTCCTACGAGCAGTACTTC
-	TRBV28	TRBJ2-3	TRBD2	17	CASSRPGLAANTDTQYF	TGTGCCAGCAGCCGCCCGGGACTAGCGGCAAACACAGATACGCAGTATTTT
-	TRBV4-1	TRBJ2-3	TRBD2	15	CASSQVAGGTDTQYF	TGCGCCAGCAGCCAAGTAGCGGGAGGAACAGATACGCAGTATTTT
-	TRBV2	TRBJ1-5	-	15	CASSRPEGVYQPQHF	TGTGCCAGCAGTCGGCCCGAGGGGGTTTATCAGCCCCAGCATTTT
-	TRBV27	TRBJ2-7	TRBD2	16	CASSPGTSGGTYEQYF	TGTGCCAGCAGCCCCGGGACTAGCGGGGGCACCTACGAGCAGTACTTC
-	TRBV9	TRBJ2-1	-	12	CASSVAYNEQFF	TGTGCCAGCAGCGTAGCTTACAATGAGCAGTTCTTC
-	TRBV4-3	TRBJ2-2	TRBD2	18	CASSQDSLLAVNTGELFF	TGCGCCAGCAGCCAAGATTCTTTACTAGCGGTCAACACCGGGGAGCTGTTTTTT
-	TRBV28	TRBJ2-5	-	12	CASSLRSMAQYF	TGTGCCAGCAGTCTCCGGTCTATGGCCCAGTACTTC
few	TRBV2	TRBJ1-4	-	13	CASRPGGREKLFF	TGTGCCAGCAGGCCGGGAGGCCGAGAAAAACTGTTTTTT
-	TRBV5-1	TRBJ1-6	TRBD1	15	CASSLYDRGDSPLHF	TGCGCCAGCAGCTTGTATGACAGGGGAGACTCACCCCTCCACTTT